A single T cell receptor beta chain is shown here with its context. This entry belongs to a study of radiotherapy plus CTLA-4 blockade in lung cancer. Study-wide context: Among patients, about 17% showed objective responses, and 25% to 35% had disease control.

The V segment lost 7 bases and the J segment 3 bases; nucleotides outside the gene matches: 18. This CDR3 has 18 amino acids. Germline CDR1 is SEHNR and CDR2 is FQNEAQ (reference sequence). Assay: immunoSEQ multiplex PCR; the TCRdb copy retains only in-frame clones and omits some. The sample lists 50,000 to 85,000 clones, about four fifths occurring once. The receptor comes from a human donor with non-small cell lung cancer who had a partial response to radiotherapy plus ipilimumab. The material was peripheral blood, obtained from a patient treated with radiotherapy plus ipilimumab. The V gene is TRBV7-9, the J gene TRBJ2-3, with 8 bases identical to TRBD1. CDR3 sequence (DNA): TGTGCCAGCAAGCTTAGCAGCCGGGAGACAGGGGTAACAGATACGCAGTATTTT. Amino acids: CASKLSSRETGVTDTQYF.